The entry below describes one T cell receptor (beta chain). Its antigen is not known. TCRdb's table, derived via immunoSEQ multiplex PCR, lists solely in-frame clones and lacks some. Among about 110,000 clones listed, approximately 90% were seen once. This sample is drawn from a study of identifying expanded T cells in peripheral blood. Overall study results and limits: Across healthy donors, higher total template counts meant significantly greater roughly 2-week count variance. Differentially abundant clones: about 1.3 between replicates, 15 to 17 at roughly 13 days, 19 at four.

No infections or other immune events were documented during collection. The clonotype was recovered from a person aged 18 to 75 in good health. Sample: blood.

The CDR3 DNA reads as TGCGCCAGCAGCTTTCTAGCAGGGGAGACCCAGTACTTC. Encoded protein: CASSFLAGETQYF. This chain links TRBV5-1 with TRBJ2-5; D is possibly TRBD1 or TRBD2 (5 bases each). Looked up from germline, CDR1 is SGHRS and CDR2 is YFSETQ. V was trimmed by 2 bases and J by 5 bases, leaving 10 bases between them. This CDR3 is 13 amino acids long.